A single sample gave rise to the 20 T cell receptor beta chains below, sequenced in a study of blood T cells in healthy people across ages. Together with a sample-barcoded 5' primer, a J-beta primer mix was included in a second PCR lasting about 7 to 11 cycles. TCRdb ran MiXCR on the 5' RACE reads and lists one entry per CDR3 protein. The table shows over 1,500,000 distinct CDR3 sequences, with around 48% occurring only once. The sequencing sample was made of blood. These receptors were taken from a woman in her thirties or forties in good health.

This clonotype was seen a few times. This chain joins TRBV6-6 and TRBJ2-5; D ambiguous. The DNA end favors TRBJ2-7, so the J call may be wrong. The CDR3 is 11 amino acids. The germline V gene has CDR1 MNHNY and CDR2 SVGAGI (reference sequence). The CDR3 is CASSQKYEQYF. The CDR3 DNA follows: TGTGCCAGCAGTCAGAAGTACGAGCAGTACTTC.

The genes are TRBV20-1 and TRBJ2-7; TRBD1 aligns across 9 bases. J gave up 4 bases and V 1 base, and 8 bases lay outside the gene matches. CDR1 DFQATT and CDR2 SNEGSKA come from the germline V gene (reference sequence). The CDR3 covers 15 residues. CDR3 DNA sequence: TGCAGTGCTAGAGGCCCCGGGACAGGGCCATACGAGCAGTACTTC. The encoded protein is CSARGPGTGPYEQYF.

This rearrangement joins TRBV12-3 or TRBV12-4 to TRBJ2-4; 9 bases align to TRBD1. The CDR3 length is 14 residues. Trimming removed 6 bases from V and 6 bases from J; junction bases left unmatched: 6. CDR3 region: CASRRGTGRNIQYF. The CDR3 DNA follows: TGTGCCAGCAGACGGGGGACAGGGAGAAACATTCAGTACTTC.

The chain links TRBV20-1 to TRBJ2-1, with D uncertain. Germline V gene sequence: CDR1 DFQATT, CDR2 SNEGSKA (reference sequence). This CDR3 spans 12 amino acids. V was clipped by 7 bases and J by 4 bases, with 11 bases between them. As DNA, the CDR3 is TGCAGTGGGCGTGGGCCTTACAATGAGCAGTTCTTC. Its translation is CSGRGPYNEQFF.

This clonotype was found a few times. The chain recombines TRBV12-3 or TRBV12-4 with TRBJ2-7, with D tentatively TRBD1 (6 bases). The V end lost 1 base, the J end lost 5 bases, and 9 bases lay between the germline ends. This CDR3 spans 13 amino acids. Written as DNA, the CDR3 is TGTGCCAGCAGTTTAGGCCAGGGGCACGAGCAGTACTTC. This sequence encodes CASSLGQGHEQYF.

The chain couples TRBV7-2 to TRBJ1-2; 7 bases fit TRBD1. The CDR3 has 11 amino acids. The germline V gene has CDR1 SGHTA and CDR2 FQGNSA. With V trimmed by 6 bases and J by 13 bases, 8 bases remained unmatched. CDR3 amino acids: CASRNTGDPTF. The DNA for the CDR3 is TGTGCCAGCAGGAACACAGGGGATCCCACCTTC.

The chain employs TRBV24-1 and TRBJ2-1; 9 bases align to TRBD1. Germline CDR1 is KGHDR and CDR2 is SFDVKD. V lost 3 bases and J lost 8; bases outside the gene matches: 10. The CDR3 runs 16 residues. Here the CDR3 DNA reads TGTGCCACCAGTGATCCACAGGGGGCTATCAGGGATGAGCAGTTCTTC. Translating gives CATSDPQGAIRDEQFF.

This clonotype has just a few counts. The V call is TRBV28, the J call TRBJ2-5, with D tentatively TRBD1 or TRBD2 (6 bases each). Germline V gene data show CDR1 as MDHEN and CDR2 as SYDVKM. Trimming shortened V by 7 bases and J by 5 bases, and 17 bases separated the two germline ends. CDR3 size: 14 residues. CDR3 amino acids: CASTLMGGGETQYF. In nucleotides, the CDR3 is TGTGCCAGCACCTTAATGGGGGGCGGGGAGACCCAGTACTTC.

This sequence joins TRBV7-8 and TRBJ2-1; D tentatively fits TRBD1 or TRBD2 (5 bases each). V was shortened by 4 bases and J by 6 bases, with 19 bases between the two germline ends. The CDR3 is made up of 16 amino acids. Per germline, CDR1 SGHVS and CDR2 FQNEAQ. DNA for the CDR3: TGTGCCAGCAGCTCCGGTGCCGGGACGGTTTTCAATGAGCAGTTCTTC. Translated: CASSSGAGTVFNEQFF.

The CDR3 protein is CASSLATGFSSTDTQYF. The CDR3 DNA reads as TGTGCCAGCAGCTTAGCGACGGGGTTCTCTAGCACAGATACGCAGTATTTT. The chain couples TRBV7-6 to TRBJ2-3; TRBD2 is a possible D gene (5 bases). CDR3 length: 17 amino acids. Germline CDR1 and CDR2: SGHVS and FNYEAQ. Between the trimmed V and J ends, which lost 0 bases and 0 bases, there was a span of 13 bases.

The sample holds a few counts of this clonotype. The rearrangement links TRBV7-7 to TRBJ2-7, with 10 bases lining up with TRBD1. The CDR3 spans 18 residues. In germline, CDR1 is SSHAT, CDR2 FNYEAQ (reference sequence). In DNA form, the CDR3 reads TGTGCTAGCGGGCCCCCGTGGACAGGGGGATCCTCAGGTTACGAGCAGTACTTC. Translation gives CASGPPWTGGSSGYEQYF. The entire variable domain, with the rest obtained from reference TRBV7-7 and TRBJ2-7, is as follows: GAGVSQSPRYKVTKRGQDVTLRCDPISSHATLYWYQQALGQGPEFLTYFNYEAQPDKSGLPSDRFSAERPEGSISTLTIQRTEQRDSAMYRCASGPPWTGGSSGYEQYFGPGTRLTVT.

In this sample, this clonotype turned up a few times. The V call is TRBV5-6, the J call TRBJ1-2; no clear D. Trimming took off 0 bases at V and 3 bases at J, with 9 bases between the two ends. The CDR3 runs to 14 residues. Germline CDR1 SGHDT, CDR2 YYEEEE. The CDR3 sequence: CASSLDGSHYGYTF. The CDR3 coding sequence is TGTGCCAGCAGCTTGGATGGCAGCCACTATGGCTACACCTTC.

This clonotype has a count of ten or more. This sequence joins TRBV7-2 and TRBJ2-7, with TRBD1 identical over 8 bases. The J segment lost 0 bases and the V segment lost 1 base, leaving 2 bases of the junction unmatched. The germline gives CDR1 SGHTA, CDR2 FQGNSA. The CDR3 totals 15 residues. The CDR3 region is CASSLEQGGSYEQYF. DNA for the CDR3: TGTGCCAGCAGCTTAGAACAGGGGGGCTCCTACGAGCAGTACTTC.

This clonotype was counted a single time. A junction end diverges from the germline sequence, so it may reflect a read error. The chain combines TRBV4-3 with TRBJ2-1, with a weak D call TRBD2 (6 bases). CDR1 and CDR2 from the germline V gene are LGHNA and YSLEER. This CDR3 has 16 amino acids. CDR3 protein: CAGSQGYGWGDNEQFF. CDR3 in DNA: TGCGCCGGCAGCCAAGGGTACGGGTGGGGGGACAATGAGCAGTTCTTC.

This chain joins TRBV27 and TRBJ2-5; D is tentatively TRBD1 or TRBD2 (5 bases each). V was cut by 5 bases and J by 5 bases, with 18 bases left in between. The CDR3 runs to 15 residues. Looked up from germline, CDR1 is MNHEY and CDR2 is SMNVEV (reference sequence). CDR3 nucleotide sequence: TGTGCCAGCAGTCGTACGGTGGGGACCCAGGAGACCCAGTACTTC. It yields the protein CASSRTVGTQETQYF.

This clonotype was detected a few times. The chain recombines TRBV24-1 with TRBJ1-2; TRBD1 matches at 8 bases. V lost 3 bases and J lost 6; bases outside the gene matches: 5. Germline V gives CDR1 KGHDR, CDR2 SFDVKD. CDR3 length equals 14 residues. CDR3 loop: CATSDADRGHGYTF. CDR3 nucleotides: TGTGCCACCAGTGATGCAGACAGGGGCCATGGCTACACCTTC.

This clonotype was recorded only once. Since a much larger clone is just one base distant, this may be a read error. This rearrangement joins TRBV20-1 to TRBJ2-1; perhaps TRBD1 as D (6 bases). This CDR3 spans 12 amino acids. Germline V gene sequence: CDR1 DFQATT, CDR2 SNEGSKA (reference sequence). CDR3 nucleotide sequence: TGCGGTGCTAACAGGGTAGTCAATGAGCAGTTCTTC. This sequence encodes CGANRVVNEQFF.

A few counts support this clonotype. The chain couples TRBV29-1 to TRBJ2-4; either TRBD1 or TRBD2 may fit D (5 bases each). The CDR3 is 12 residues long. Germline values: CDR1 SQVTM, CDR2 ANQGSEA. V lost 4 bases and J 7 bases, leaving 11 bases between the germline ends. The CDR3 nucleotides read TGCAGCGTTGGGGACGGATGGAACATTCAGTACTTC. This gives the protein CSVGDGWNIQYF.

V and J are TRBV24-1 and TRBJ2-1; TRBD2 matches at 7 bases. V lost 0 bases and J lost 4; bases outside the gene matches: 8. Per the germline V gene, CDR1 is KGHDR and CDR2 is SFDVKD. CDR3 length: 17 residues. CDR3 bases: TGTGCCACCAGTGATTTGGCCGGGCTAGCGGATTACAATGAGCAGTTCTTC. The encoded protein is CATSDLAGLADYNEQFF.

The rearrangement links TRBV19 to TRBJ1-6, with D tentatively TRBD1 (5 bases). Germline loops: CDR1 LNHDA, CDR2 SQIVND (reference sequence). The CDR3 spans 14 residues. Trimming shortened V by 6 bases and J by 8 bases, and 14 bases separated the two germline ends. CDR3 in amino acids: CASSPGEGHSPLHF. In DNA form, the CDR3 reads TGTGCCAGTAGCCCGGGGGAGGGCCATTCACCCCTCCACTTT.